The rows below give T cell receptor beta chains drawn from one sample of a study of T cells in narcolepsy. TCRdb's table, derived via immunoSEQ multiplex PCR, lists solely in-frame clones and lacks some. The sample consists of some 33,000 clones, 85% to 90% of them appearing once. Sequencing input: CD45RA- memory CD4+ T cells from PBMCs. The receptors stem from a human donor with narcolepsy. Both conserved end residues are part of each CDR3. The D gene is left open where the match is weak. A clone size is listed for some rows: how often the clone was seen (once, few, many), or a class if it is expanded.

D	J	size	length	V	DNA	CDR3
.	TRBJ2-2	.	17	TRBV14	TGTGCCAGCAGTCAAGATATGAGGACAGCAACCACCGGGGAGCTGTTTTTT	CASSQDMRTATTGELFF
TRBD1	TRBJ2-7	.	13	TRBV6-1	TGTGCCAGCAGACAGGGGGCACTCTACGAGCAGTACTTC	CASRQGALYEQYF
.	TRBJ2-6	.	15	TRBV6-5	TGTGCCAGCAGTTACGGTTTCTCTGGGGCCAACGTCCTGACTTTC	CASSYGFSGANVLTF
.	TRBJ1-3	.	16	TRBV10-1	TGCGCCAGCAGTGAGAGAGGTCGGCGAAGTGGAAACACCATATATTTT	CASSERGRRSGNTIYF
.	TRBJ1-5	.	17	TRBV2	TGTGCCAGCAGTCACGGGGCCAAGACGGACACAAATCAGCCCCAGCATTTT	CASSHGAKTDTNQPQHF
.	TRBJ2-1	.	18	TRBV5-1	TGCGCCAGCAGCTTGGTTTCCGGGCCGATTAGCTCCTACAATGAGCAGTTCTTC	CASSLVSGPISSYNEQFF
.	TRBJ1-2	.	12	TRBV6-1	TGTGCCAGCAGTGCGGGAACCTATGGCTACACCTTC	CASSAGTYGYTF
.	TRBJ1-2	.	14	TRBV19	TGTGCCAGTAGTATGGTAGCCAGGGATTATGGCTACACCTTC	CASSMVARDYGYTF
.	TRBJ1-6	.	14	TRBV14	TGTGCCAGCAGCCAGGAAACAGCTCCGTCACCCCTCCACTTT	CASSQETAPSPLHF
TRBD1	TRBJ1-5	.	15	TRBV30	TGTGCCTGGAAAGTCCCAGGGGGCGGCAATCAGCCCCAGCATTTT	CAWKVPGGGNQPQHF
TRBD1	TRBJ1-6	.	15	TRBV14	TGTGCCAGCAGCCCGGGGGCAGGGGGAAATTCACCCCTCCACTTT	CASSPGAGGNSPLHF
.	TRBJ1-2	.	16	TRBV7-8	TGTGCCAGCAGCTTGAAGGAGGGAGTGATGGGGGATGGCTACACCTTC	CASSLKEGVMGDGYTF
.	TRBJ1-1	.	13	TRBV27	TGTGCCAGCAGCCGACTGATGAACACTGAAGCTTTCTTT	CASSRLMNTEAFF
.	TRBJ1-5	once	16	TRBV28	TGTGCCAGCAGTCGCCGGGACGGTAATAGCAATCAGCCCCAGCATTTT	CASSRRDGNSNQPQHF
TRBD1	TRBJ1-2	.	16	TRBV30	TGTGCCTGGAGTGGGACGACAGGGGGCGCTGGAAGAGGGTGCACCTTC	CAWSGTTGGAGRGCTF
TRBD2	TRBJ2-7	.	15	TRBV11-1	TGTGCCAGCAGCCCAGAAGGACTAGCGGCGCTCGAGCAGTACTTC	CASSPEGLAALEQYF
.	TRBJ2-4	few	15	TRBV4-3	TGCGCCAGCAGCCAAGATGGCAGCAGGGCAGACATTCAGTACTTC	CASSQDGSRADIQYF
.	TRBJ2-7	.	12	TRBV6-1	TGTGCCAGCAGACCCACCTCCTACGAGCAGTACTTC	CASRPTSYEQYF
TRBD1	TRBJ2-7	.	15	TRBV6-5	TGTGCCAGCAGTTTGGACAGGGGGGCCTCCTACGAGCAGTACTTC	CASSLDRGASYEQYF
.	TRBJ1-5	.	13	TRBV4-3	TGCGCCAGCAGCCAAGATCAAAGTCAGCCCCAGCATTTT	CASSQDQSQPQHF
TRBD1	TRBJ2-7	.	16	TRBV18	TGTGCCAGCTCACTGGGGTGGACAGGCGCGACGTACGAGCAGTACTTC	CASSLGWTGATYEQYF
.	TRBJ2-4	.	15	TRBV2	TGTGCCAGCACCCTCGGGGACATAGCCAAAAACATTCAGTACTTC	CASTLGDIAKNIQYF
.	TRBJ1-2	.	16	TRBV10-3	TGTGCCATCAGTGAAAAGGGTTTTCGGGGCCCTTATGGCTACACCTTC	CAISEKGFRGPYGYTF
TRBD1	TRBJ2-5	.	15	TRBV19	TGTGCCAGTAGTTACCAGGGGGCAGGTCAAGAGACCCAGTACTTC	CASSYQGAGQETQYF
.	TRBJ2-7	.	11	TRBV2	TGTGCCAGCAAATACAAGGTCGAGCAGTACTTC	CASKYKVEQYF
TRBD2	TRBJ2-5	.	15	TRBV7-2	TGTGCCAGCAGCTTTATAGCGGGGACACAAGAGACCCAGTACTTC	CASSFIAGTQETQYF
.	TRBJ2-1	few	12	TRBV6-1	TGTGCCAGCAGTCGAGCGAAATCGGAGCAGTTCTTC	CASSRAKSEQFF
.	TRBJ1-3	.	13	TRBV6-6	TGTGCCAGCAGTGACGCAGGAAGAAACACCATATATTTT	CASSDAGRNTIYF
.	TRBJ1-1	.	13	TRBV30	TGTGCCTGGAGTCGTGAGGTGAACACTGAAGCTTTCTTT	CAWSREVNTEAFF
.	TRBJ2-3	.	15	TRBV6-5	TGTGCCAGCAGTCAAACAGGGTTGGGCACAGATACGCAGTATTTT	CASSQTGLGTDTQYF
.	TRBJ2-2	.	16	TRBV6-5	TGTGCCAGCAGTTACTCGCGGACATTCAGTGCCGGGGAGCTGTTTTTT	CASSYSRTFSAGELFF